What follows is one T cell receptor beta chain and its context. As yet, its antigen is unknown. This specimen comes from a study of T cell clonotyping in hematopoietic cell transplantation. Study results and limitations: After transplant, recipient diversity fell while pathologically expanded clonotypes grew through day 180. Few recipient clonotypes overlapped donors; over 97% were de novo at given depth.

The repertoire was sequenced with immunoSEQ multiplex PCR; TCRdb's copy has only in-frame clones and lacks some. The table includes 4,500 to 5,000 clones, roughly 88% detected once. The sequence was obtained from a man aged 35 to 55 in good health. Some clones in this sample may be carry-over from other donors' samples. Material: peripheral blood mononuclear cells.

CDR3 amino acids: CASSEVSGTSGELFF. The CDR3 DNA reads TGTGCCAGCAGTGAAGTTAGCGGGACCTCCGGGGAGCTGTTTTTT. The rearrangement joins TRBV6-1 to TRBJ2-2, with 8 bases identical to TRBD2. The V and J ends lost 1 base and 6 bases, in that order; junction bases with no gene match: 4. This CDR3 has 15 residues. Germline CDR1 reads MNHNS; CDR2 reads SASEGT.